The T cell receptor beta chain described here comes from a study of beta chain features in type 1 diabetes. General study points: Type 1 diabetes patients had TCRB CDR3s that were shorter (moderately but significantly so) in all four CD4+ subsets. A greater similarity of naive, central memory and Treg TCRB repertoires was seen among patients than among healthy donors.

The CDR3 covers 18 residues. Every isolated RNA sample was fully reverse transcribed, so sequencing captured expressed TCRB transcripts. Naive, central memory and regulatory T cell samples averaged around 3.3 million reads. Profiling relied on immunoSEQ multiplex PCR, and the TCRdb table lists in-frame clones only, not all of them. Of around 200,000 clones listed, approximately 13% are singletons. This clone was counted ten times or more. Antigen: not known. Sorting based on CD45RO/CCR7/CD25/CD127/CD95/CD27 separated CD4+ naive, central memory, regulatory and stem cell-like memory cells. The V call is TRBV21-1, the J call TRBJ2-3; TRBD2 is taken as the D call from the table, unchecked against the DNA. TRBV21-1 is labeled a pseudogene. Input material: central memory CD4+ T cells from blood. The receptor's source is a young woman in good health. CDR3 residues: CASIYPERSAGGADTQYF. The CDR3 DNA reads as TGTGCCAGCATCTACCCTGAAAGATCTGCGGGAGGGGCAGATACGCAGTATTTT.